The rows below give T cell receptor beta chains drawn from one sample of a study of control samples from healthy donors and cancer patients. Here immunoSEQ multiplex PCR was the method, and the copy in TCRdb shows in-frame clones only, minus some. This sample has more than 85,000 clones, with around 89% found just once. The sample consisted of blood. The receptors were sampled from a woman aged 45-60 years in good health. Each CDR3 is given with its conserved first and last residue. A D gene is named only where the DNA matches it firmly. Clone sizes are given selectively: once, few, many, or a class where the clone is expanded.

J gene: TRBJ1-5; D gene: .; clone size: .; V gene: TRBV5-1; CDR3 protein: CASSLEGGNSNQPQHF; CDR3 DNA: TGCGCCAGCAGCTTGGAGGGGGGGAATAGCAATCAGCCCCAGCATTTT
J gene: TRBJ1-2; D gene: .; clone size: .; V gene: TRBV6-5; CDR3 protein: CASRGRTTNYGYTF; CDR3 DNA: TGTGCCAGCAGAGGCCGGACAACTAACTATGGCTACACCTTC
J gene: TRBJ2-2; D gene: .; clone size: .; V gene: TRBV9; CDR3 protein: CASSAENTGELFF; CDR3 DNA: TGTGCCAGCAGCGCTGAGAACACCGGGGAGCTGTTTTTT
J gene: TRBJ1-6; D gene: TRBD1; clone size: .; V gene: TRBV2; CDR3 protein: CASIEADRGSFSPLHF; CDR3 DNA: TGTGCCAGCATCGAGGCCGACAGGGGGTCGTTTTCACCCCTCCACTTT
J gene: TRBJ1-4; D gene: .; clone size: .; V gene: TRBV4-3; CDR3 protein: CASSPPMGRAAKLFF; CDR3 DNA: TGCGCCAGCAGCCCCCCGATGGGCAGGGCGGCAAAACTGTTTTTT
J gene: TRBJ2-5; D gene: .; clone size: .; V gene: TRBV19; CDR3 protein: CASSILGSGETQYF; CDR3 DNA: TGTGCCAGTAGTATACTGGGTTCGGGGGAGACCCAGTACTTC
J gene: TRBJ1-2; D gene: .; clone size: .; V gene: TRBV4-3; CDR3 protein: CASSQDFGRTELYGYTF; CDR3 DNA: TGCGCCAGCAGCCAAGATTTTGGCCGGACAGAGCTTTATGGCTACACCTTC
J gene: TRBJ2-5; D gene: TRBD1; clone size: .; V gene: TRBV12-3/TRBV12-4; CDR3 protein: CASSSGQVGTQYF; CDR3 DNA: TGTGCCAGCAGTTCGGGACAGGTCGGGACCCAGTACTTC
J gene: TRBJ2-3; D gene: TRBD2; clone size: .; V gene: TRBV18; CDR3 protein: CASSPAGTSGPDTQYF; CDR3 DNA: TGTGCCAGCTCACCAGCCGGGACTAGCGGGCCAGATACGCAGTATTTT
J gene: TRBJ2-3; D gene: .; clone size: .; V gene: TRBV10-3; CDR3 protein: CATRGYQPDTQYF; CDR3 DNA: TGTGCCACCCGGGGCTATCAACCAGATACGCAGTATTTT
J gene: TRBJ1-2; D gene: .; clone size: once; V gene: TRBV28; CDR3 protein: CASSLWEGYGYTF; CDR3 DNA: TGTGCCAGCAGTCTCTGGGAGGGGTATGGCTACACCTTC
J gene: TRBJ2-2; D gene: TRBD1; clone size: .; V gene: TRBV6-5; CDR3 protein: CASSSDRGNTGELFF; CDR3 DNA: TGTGCCAGCAGTTCCGACAGGGGAAACACCGGGGAGCTGTTTTTT
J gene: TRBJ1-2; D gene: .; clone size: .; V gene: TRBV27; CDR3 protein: CASSLGGFGYTF; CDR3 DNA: TGTGCCAGCAGTTTAGGGGGCTTTGGCTACACCTTC
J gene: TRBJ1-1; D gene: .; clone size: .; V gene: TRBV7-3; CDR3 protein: CASSLVQGTEAFF; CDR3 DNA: TGTGCCAGCAGCTTAGTACAGGGCACTGAAGCTTTCTTT
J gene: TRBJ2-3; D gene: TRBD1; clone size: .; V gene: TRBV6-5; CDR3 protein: CASSYAGQGDTQYF; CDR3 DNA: TGTGCCAGCAGTTACGCGGGACAGGGGGATACGCAGTATTTT
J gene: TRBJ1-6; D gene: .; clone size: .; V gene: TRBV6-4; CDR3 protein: CASSERGNSPLHF; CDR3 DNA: TGTGCCAGCAGTGAGAGGGGTAATTCACCCCTCCACTTT
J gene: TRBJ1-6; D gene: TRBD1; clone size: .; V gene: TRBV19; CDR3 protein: CASSGQGNNSPLHF; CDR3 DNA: TGTGCCAGTAGTGGACAGGGGAATAATTCACCCCTCCACTTT
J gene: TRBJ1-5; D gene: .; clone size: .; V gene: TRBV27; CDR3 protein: CASSLEGHYSNQPQHF; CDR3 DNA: TGTGCCAGCAGTTTAGAGGGCCATTATAGCAATCAGCCCCAGCATTTT
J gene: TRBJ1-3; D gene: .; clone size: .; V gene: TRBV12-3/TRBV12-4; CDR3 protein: CASSKILGNTIYF; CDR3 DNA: TGTGCCAGCAGCAAAATACTGGGAAACACCATATATTTT
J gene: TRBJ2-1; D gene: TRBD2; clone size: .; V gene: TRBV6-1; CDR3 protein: CASSEMRGGGRDEQFF; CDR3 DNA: TGTGCCAGCAGTGAAATGCGGGGGGGCGGGCGAGATGAGCAGTTCTTC
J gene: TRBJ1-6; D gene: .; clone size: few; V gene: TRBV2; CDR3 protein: CASSDNFGNSPLHF; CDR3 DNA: TGTGCCAGCAGTGATAATTTCGGAAACTCACCCCTCCACTTT
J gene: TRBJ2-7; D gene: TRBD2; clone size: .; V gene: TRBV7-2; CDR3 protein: CASSLNGLGDEQYF; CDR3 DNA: TGTGCCAGCAGCTTAAATGGACTAGGGGACGAGCAGTACTTC
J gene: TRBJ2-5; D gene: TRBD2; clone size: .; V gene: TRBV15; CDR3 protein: CATSRGASGGRETQYF; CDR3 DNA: TGTGCCACCAGCAGAGGGGCCAGCGGGGGGCGGGAGACCCAGTACTTC
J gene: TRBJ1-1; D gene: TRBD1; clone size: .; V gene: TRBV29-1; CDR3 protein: CSVFQGALLEAFF; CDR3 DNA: TGCAGCGTCTTTCAGGGGGCCCTATTGGAAGCTTTCTTT
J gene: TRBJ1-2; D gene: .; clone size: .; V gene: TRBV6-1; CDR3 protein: CASSEESGGGYTF; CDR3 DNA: TGTGCCAGCAGTGAAGAGTCAGGCGGCGGCTACACCTTC
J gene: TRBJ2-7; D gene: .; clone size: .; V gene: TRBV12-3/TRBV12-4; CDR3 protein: CASSFRNREQYF; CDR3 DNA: TGTGCCAGCAGTTTCCGGAATCGCGAGCAGTACTTC
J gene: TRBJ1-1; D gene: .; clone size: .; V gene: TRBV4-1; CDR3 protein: CASSQEAPPGTEAFF; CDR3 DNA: TGCGCCAGCAGCCAAGAGGCCCCACCGGGCACTGAAGCTTTCTTT
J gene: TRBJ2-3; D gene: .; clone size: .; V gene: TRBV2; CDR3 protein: CASSVTDTQYF; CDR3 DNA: TGTGCCAGCAGCGTCACAGATACGCAGTATTTT
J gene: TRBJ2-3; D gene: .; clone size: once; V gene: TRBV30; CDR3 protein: CAWSNRAPWTDTQYF; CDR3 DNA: TGTGCCTGGAGTAACAGGGCGCCGTGGACAGATACGCAGTATTTT
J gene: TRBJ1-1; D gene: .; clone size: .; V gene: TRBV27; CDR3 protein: CASSPFDRSNTEAFF; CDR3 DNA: TGTGCCAGCAGTCCGTTCGACAGGTCCAACACTGAAGCTTTCTTT
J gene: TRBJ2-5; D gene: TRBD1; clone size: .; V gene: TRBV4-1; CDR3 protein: CASSLSPQGAEETQYF; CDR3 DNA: TGCGCCAGCAGCCTAAGCCCGCAGGGGGCGGAAGAGACCCAGTACTTC
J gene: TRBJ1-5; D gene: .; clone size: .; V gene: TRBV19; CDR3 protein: CASRGTQGYSNQPQHF; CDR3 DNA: TGTGCCAGTAGGGGTACACAGGGATATAGCAATCAGCCCCAGCATTTT
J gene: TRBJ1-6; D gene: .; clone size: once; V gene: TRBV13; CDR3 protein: CASSLGQGGNNSPLHF; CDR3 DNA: TGTGCCAGCAGCTTAGGACAGGGTGGGAATAATTCACCCCTCCACTTT
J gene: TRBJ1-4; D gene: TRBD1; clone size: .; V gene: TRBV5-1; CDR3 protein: CASSLGDRIPSTNEKLFF; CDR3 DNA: TGCGCCAGCAGCTTGGGGGACAGGATTCCCTCCACTAATGAAAAACTGTTTTTT
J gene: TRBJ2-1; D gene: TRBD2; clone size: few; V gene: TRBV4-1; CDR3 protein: CASSQVGRYSSGQNNEQFF; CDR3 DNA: TGCGCCAGCAGCCAAGTGGGCCGATATTCTAGCGGACAAAACAATGAGCAGTTCTTC
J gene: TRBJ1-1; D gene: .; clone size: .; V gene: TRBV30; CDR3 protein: CAWRGQMTMNTEAFF; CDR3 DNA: TGTGCCTGGAGAGGCCAGATGACAATGAACACTGAAGCTTTCTTT
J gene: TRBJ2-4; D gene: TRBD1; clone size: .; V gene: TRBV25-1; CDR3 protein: CASSGRDRGLGVKNIQYF; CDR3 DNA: TGTGCCAGCAGTGGCCGGGACAGGGGTTTAGGAGTCAAAAACATTCAGTACTTC
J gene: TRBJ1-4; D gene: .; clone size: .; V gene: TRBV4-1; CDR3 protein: CASSQDSRYGSSYEKLFF; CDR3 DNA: TGCGCCAGCAGCCAAGATTCAAGATACGGGAGCTCCTATGAAAAACTGTTTTTT
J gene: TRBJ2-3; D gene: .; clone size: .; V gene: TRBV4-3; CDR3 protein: CASSQEKGTGITDTQYF; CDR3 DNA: TGCGCCAGCAGCCAAGAAAAGGGGACGGGAATCACAGATACGCAGTATTTT
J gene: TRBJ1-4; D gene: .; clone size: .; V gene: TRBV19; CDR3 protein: CASSMATEKLFF; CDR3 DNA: TGTGCCAGTAGTATGGCAACTGAAAAACTGTTTTTT
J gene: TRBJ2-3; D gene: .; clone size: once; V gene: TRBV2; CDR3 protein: CASSVRGATDTQYF; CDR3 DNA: TGTGCCAGCAGTGTTCGGGGGGCAACAGATACGCAGTATTTT